The 32 T cell receptor beta chains in this list originate from one sample, sequenced in a study of OX40 agonist ivuxolimab in advanced cancers. TCRdb's table, derived via immunoSEQ multiplex PCR, lists solely in-frame clones and lacks some. The data show nearly 20,000 clones, 70% to 90% seen once. The sequencing here drew on CD4+ or CD8+ T cells sorted from blood, taken in a trial of the OX40 agonist ivuxolimab. These receptors came from an adult with an advanced solid tumor such as melanoma, head and neck, liver or kidney cancer.

V gene TRBV7-8 combines with J gene TRBJ1-2, with D uncertain. This CDR3 is built from 16 residues. V lost 5 bases and J lost 2, with 18 bases in between. The germline V gene encodes CDR1 SGHVS and CDR2 FQNEAQ. The CDR3 bases are TGTGCCAGCAGCCCTGGAGGTTTGTGGGAGAACTATGGCTACACCTTC. This codes for CASSPGGLWENYGYTF.

In the case of this clone: One end of the junction is discordant with germline, which a read error may explain. The chain recombines TRBV11-2 with TRBJ2-5; D ambiguous. This CDR3 is built from 14 residues. Germline CDR1 and CDR2: SGHAT and FQNNGV. For the CDR3, the DNA is TGTGCCAGCAGCCCATCGATGTACCAAGAGGCCCAGTACTTC. It translates to CASSPSMYQEAQYF. The full variable domain, in which reference TRBV11-2 and TRBJ2-5 provide the parts outside the CDR3, is EAGVAQSPRYKIIEKRQSVAFWCNPISGHATLYWYQQILGQGPKLLIQFQNNGVVDDSQLPKDRFSAERLKGVDSTLKIQPAKLEDSAVYLCASSPSMYQEAQYFGPGTRLLVL.

This chain uses TRBV9 with TRBJ2-1; TRBD2 agrees at 10 bases. Germline lookup yields CDR1 SGDLS and CDR2 YYNGEE. CDR3 length: 16 amino acids. After removal of 2 bases from V and 7 bases from J, the junction contained 9 bases not matched to a gene. This CDR3 reads CASSVKPGLARNEQFF. The CDR3 DNA reads as TGTGCCAGCAGCGTGAAACCGGGACTAGCGCGAAATGAGCAGTTCTTC.

The gene calls are TRBV12-5 and TRBJ2-7, with D perhaps given as TRBD1 or TRBD2 (5 bases each). V was shortened by 2 bases and J by 6 bases, with 14 bases between the two germline ends. The germline V gene encodes CDR1 LGHNT and CDR2 FRNRAP. CDR3 length: 14 residues. DNA for the CDR3: TGTGCTAGTGGTTTGATGGGGGAGATCGGCGAGCAGTACTTC. Translation gives CASGLMGEIGEQYF.

This chain joins TRBV30 and TRBJ2-2; D might be TRBD1 (6 bases). V was clipped by 6 bases and J by 1 base, with 24 bases between them. Germline CDR1 and CDR2: GTSNPN and SVGIG (reference sequence). The CDR3 contains 18 residues. CDR3: CACSRPSDSVRNTGELFF. CDR3 sequence (DNA): TGTGCCTGCTCCCGTCCCTCGGACAGTGTACGGAACACCGGGGAGCTGTTTTTT.

The chain links TRBV5-1 to TRBJ1-2; 8 bases match TRBD1. Germline V gives CDR1 SGHRS, CDR2 YFSETQ. The ends lost 3 bases at V and 7 bases at J; junction bases unmatched: 5. This CDR3 contains 13 residues. CDR3: CASSSTGAGGYTF. CDR3 bases: TGCGCCAGCAGCTCGACAGGGGCCGGTGGCTACACCTTC.

This clone was seen a handful of times. The chain links TRBV5-6 to TRBJ1-5, with 7 bases matching TRBD1. The CDR3 is 15 residues long. The J segment lost 2 bases and the V segment lost 4 bases, leaving 6 bases of the junction unmatched. The germline V gene has CDR1 SGHDT and CDR2 YYEEEE. The CDR3 sequence: CASSSDRVGNQPQHF. CDR3 DNA sequence: TGTGCCAGCAGCAGCGACAGGGTAGGCAATCAGCCCCAGCATTTT.

The CDR3 nucleotides read TGTGCCAGCAGCTTTAGAAACAGGGCTAGCACAGATACGCAGTATTTT. Translation gives CASSFRNRASTDTQYF. The chain is built from TRBV7-8 and TRBJ2-3, with a possible D match to TRBD1 (6 bases). This CDR3 region has 16 residues. Germline CDR1 reads SGHVS; CDR2 reads FQNEAQ. V was shortened by 3 bases and J by 0 bases, with 13 bases between the two germline ends.

The chain uses TRBV6-5 and TRBJ2-3; 8 bases match TRBD1. Germline lookup yields CDR1 MNHEY and CDR2 SVGAGI. J was trimmed by 3 bases and V by 8 bases; bases with no gene match: 7. There are 14 residues in the CDR3. The DNA for the CDR3 is TGTGCCAGCCGGAGGACAGGGCAGACAGATACGCAGTATTTT. This codes for CASRRTGQTDTQYF.

The chain employs TRBV5-1 and TRBJ2-7, with D maybe TRBD2 (6 bases). The V gene lost 4 bases and the J gene lost 1 base, with 12 bases spanning the gap. This CDR3 comprises 14 residues. Germline V gene data show CDR1 as SGHRS and CDR2 as YFSETQ. CDR3 protein: CASSGRDLSYEQYF. In DNA, the CDR3 is TGCGCCAGCAGCGGCCGGGACTTATCCTACGAGCAGTACTTC.

This chain connects TRBV2 to TRBJ2-5; the D is unclear. The CDR3 spans 13 residues. Germline CDR1 reads SNHLY; CDR2 reads FYNNEI. Trimming stripped 5 bases from V and 5 bases from J, with 12 bases between. The CDR3 loop is CASSQSVGETQYF. CDR3 nucleotides: TGTGCCAGCAGTCAGTCGGTAGGGGAGACCCAGTACTTC.

The V call is TRBV4-3, the J call TRBJ1-6; D is uncertain. V gave up 0 bases and J gave up 0 bases, with 12 bases separating them. This CDR3 comprises 18 residues. Germline V lookup: CDR1 LGHNA, CDR2 YSLEER. CDR3 region: CASSQEVSRSSYNSPLHF. CDR3 nucleotide sequence: TGCGCCAGCAGCCAAGAGGTCTCTAGGAGCTCCTATAATTCACCCCTCCACTTT.

The gene calls are TRBV5-1 and TRBJ2-3; 12 bases are shared with TRBD2. The CDR3 totals 15 residues. J gave up 3 bases and V 1 base, and 0 bases lay outside the gene matches. Germline loops: CDR1 SGHRS, CDR2 YFSETQ. As DNA, the CDR3 is TGCGCCAGCAGCTTGCTAGCGGGGGGGACAGATACGCAGTATTTT. As protein: CASSLLAGGTDTQYF.

The rearrangement links TRBV11-2 to TRBJ2-3; TRBD2 matches at 7 bases. After removal of 2 bases from V and 0 bases from J, the junction contained 8 bases not matched to a gene. The CDR3 extends over 17 amino acids. Germline lookup yields CDR1 SGHAT and CDR2 FQNNGV. This CDR3 is CASSLLGLAVSTDTQYF. DNA for the CDR3: TGTGCCAGCAGCTTACTCGGGCTAGCGGTTAGCACAGATACGCAGTATTTT.

The chain joins TRBV7-2 to TRBJ1-2; maybe TRBD1 (6 bases). V was shortened by 3 bases and J by 7 bases, with 21 bases between the two germline ends. Germline V gene sequence: CDR1 SGHTA, CDR2 FQGNSA. The CDR3 runs to 16 residues. The CDR3 DNA reads as TGTGCCAGCAGCTTCACCTTTGCGGGGGGCGCGTCTGGCTACACCTTC. Translated, it gives CASSFTFAGGASGYTF.

V is TRBV27 and J is TRBJ2-2; no firm D call. V was pared by 8 bases and J by 3 bases, with 10 bases between. The CDR3 loop spans 13 amino acids. CDR1 is MNHEY, CDR2 SMNVEV, per germline (reference sequence). This chain's CDR3 is CASRLSDTGELFF. The CDR3 region has the DNA TGTGCCAGCCGCCTATCGGACACCGGGGAGCTGTTTTTT.

The chain recombines TRBV5-1 with TRBJ1-1; D perhaps matches TRBD1 (5 bases). Germline V gene lookup returns CDR1 SGHRS and CDR2 YFSETQ. V lost 0 bases, J lost 4 bases, and 10 bases lay in between. This CDR3 region has 14 residues. In DNA form, the CDR3 reads TGCGCCAGCAGCTTGGGGGAGGGGATCACTGAAGCTTTCTTT. Amino acids: CASSLGEGITEAFF.

V usage is TRBV6-6 and J usage is TRBJ2-4; D not certain. V was pared by 6 bases and J by 1 base, with 7 bases between. This CDR3 spans 13 amino acids. The V gene's germline CDR1 is MNHNY and CDR2 SVGAGI (reference sequence). This CDR3 is CASSLPAKNIQYF. CDR3 in DNA: TGTGCCAGCAGCCTACCTGCCAAAAACATTCAGTACTTC.

The chain uses TRBV15 and TRBJ1-1; possible D gene TRBD1, 6 bases. Between the trimmed V and J ends, which lost 0 bases and 7 bases, there was a span of 18 bases. The germline V gene encodes CDR1 LNHNV and CDR2 YYDKDF (reference sequence). There are 16 residues in the CDR3. The CDR3 region has the DNA TGTGCCACCAGCAGAGATCTGGGGGGCGAGTATAGTGAAGCTTTCTTT. Its protein is CATSRDLGGEYSEAFF.

The chain employs TRBV29-1 and TRBJ1-2, with a possible D match to TRBD1 (5 bases). The CDR3 is 12 amino acids. V dropped 7 bases and J dropped 4 bases, with 13 bases sitting between them. Germline CDR1 and CDR2: SQVTM and ANQGSEA. The CDR3 DNA follows: TGCAGCGGAGGACACGGGACCTATGGCTACACCTTC. Translated, it gives CSGGHGTYGYTF.

The CDR3 is CASSLRLEFNEQFF. As DNA, the CDR3 is TGTGCCAGCAGCCTGAGGTTAGAGTTCAATGAGCAGTTCTTC. The V call is TRBV11-2, the J call TRBJ2-1; D unclear. V dropped 5 bases and J dropped 6 bases, with 14 bases sitting between them. Germline CDR1 is SGHAT and CDR2 is FQNNGV. This CDR3 is built from 14 residues.

The V call is TRBV27, the J call TRBJ2-1, with D possibly being TRBD1 (6 bases). V lost 2 bases and J 9 bases, leaving 11 bases between the germline ends. The CDR3 loop spans 13 amino acids. CDR1 and CDR2 from the germline V gene are MNHEY and SMNVEV (reference sequence). CDR3 loop: CASSLPGASEQFF. DNA for the CDR3: TGTGCCAGCAGTTTACCAGGGGCAAGTGAGCAGTTCTTC.

This chain joins TRBV2 and TRBJ2-1; 7 nucleotides line up with TRBD2. With V trimmed by 4 bases and J by 6 bases, 3 bases remained unmatched. The CDR3 consists of 13 residues. Per the germline V gene, CDR1 is SNHLY and CDR2 is FYNNEI. Here the CDR3 reads CASSATGGNEQFF. CDR3 bases: TGTGCCAGCAGTGCTACGGGGGGCAATGAGCAGTTCTTC.

The J gene is TRBJ2-5, the V gene TRBV5-1; a weak D match, TRBD1 (5 bases). Germline CDR1 and CDR2: SGHRS and YFSETQ. This CDR3 region has 13 residues. V shed 5 bases and J shed 5 bases, with 13 bases lying between them. The CDR3 DNA reads TGCGCCAGCAGTATGTCAGGGCCCGAGACCCAGTACTTC. It specifies CASSMSGPETQYF. Full variable domain (missing parts from reference TRBV5-1 and TRBJ2-5): KAGVTQTPRYLIKTRGQQVTLSCSPISGHRSVSWYQQTPGQGLQFLFEYFSETQRNKGNFPGRFSGRQFSNSRSEMNVSTLELGDSALYLCASSMSGPETQYFGPGTRLLVL.

This clone occurred a few times. The chain couples TRBV19 to TRBJ2-5, with unresolved D. Germline CDR1 LNHDA, CDR2 SQIVND (reference sequence). This CDR3 comprises 15 residues. Deletions cut 1 base from V and 0 bases from J, with 9 bases between. The DNA of the CDR3 is TGTGCCAGTAGTATAGGGCGTCGGTACCAAGAGACCCAGTACTTC. It encodes CASSIGRRYQETQYF.

The chain employs TRBV6-1 and TRBJ1-1, with D uncertain. V was pared by 8 bases and J by 0 bases, with 13 bases between. CDR3 length: 14 residues. Germline V lookup: CDR1 MNHNS, CDR2 SASEGT. CDR3 region: CASVGNTMNTEAFF. CDR3 nucleotide sequence: TGTGCCAGCGTAGGAAACACAATGAACACTGAAGCTTTCTTT.

CDR3 protein: CASSRSPGELFF. The CDR3 nucleotides are TGTGCCAGCAGCCGTAGCCCCGGGGAGCTGTTTTTT. The chain couples TRBV5-6 to TRBJ2-2; no reliable D call. Germline CDR1 reads SGHDT; CDR2 reads YYEEEE. The V end lost 4 bases, the J end lost 6 bases, and 7 bases lay between the germline ends. The CDR3 loop spans 12 amino acids. Variable domain in full (rest from reference TRBV5-6 and TRBJ2-2): DAGVTQSPTHLIKTRGQQVTLRCSPKSGHDTVSWYQQALGQGPQFIFQYYEEEERQRGNFPDRFSGHQFPNYSSELNVNALLLGDSALYLCASSRSPGELFFGEGSRLTVL.

The genes are TRBV25-1 and TRBJ1-5, with 7 bases lining up with TRBD1. This CDR3 contains 12 residues. The V segment lost 6 bases and the J segment 6 bases; nucleotides outside the gene matches: 2. Germline V CDR1 and CDR2: MGHDK, SYGVNS. The CDR3 reads CASRQGGQPQHF. The CDR3 DNA is TGTGCCAGCAGGCAGGGGGGTCAGCCCCAGCATTTT.

The chain couples TRBV2 to TRBJ1-2; TRBD1 aligns across 9 bases. V trimming: 4 bases; J trimming: 13 bases; junction bases outside the gene matches: 16. CDR3 length equals 15 residues. Germline V gene data show CDR1 as SNHLY and CDR2 as FYNNEI. For the CDR3, the DNA is TGTGCCAGCAGTGTCAGTACCGGGACAGGGACTCTTGGCACCTTC. Encoded protein: CASSVSTGTGTLGTF. The full variable domain, its missing parts supplied by reference TRBV2 and TRBJ1-2, is EPEVTQTPSHQVTQMGQEVILRCVPISNHLYFYWYRQILGQKVEFLVSFYNNEISEKSEIFDDQFSVERPDGSNFTLKIRSTKLEDSAMYFCASSVSTGTGTLGTFGSGTRLTVV.

V gene TRBV11-2 combines with J gene TRBJ2-3, with TRBD2 as a possible D gene (6 bases). Deletions cut 0 bases from V and 1 base from J, with 8 bases between. Looked up from germline, CDR1 is SGHAT and CDR2 is FQNNGV. The CDR3 sequence is 15 residues long. This chain's CDR3 is CASSLDTGGTDTQYF. The CDR3 coding sequence is TGTGCCAGCAGCTTAGATACGGGAGGCACAGATACGCAGTATTTT.

V is TRBV7-9 and J is TRBJ1-5; D uncertain. Trimming removed 0 bases from V and 4 bases from J, with 10 bases in between. This CDR3 has 15 residues. The germline CDR1 and CDR2 sequences are SEHNR and FQNEAQ (reference sequence). In DNA, the CDR3 is TGTGCCAGCAGCTTAGCCTCGGGAGATAATCAGCCCCAGCATTTT. Translated: CASSLASGDNQPQHF.

The CDR3 loop reads CASSYGDEQYF. The CDR3 nucleotides are TGTGCCAGCAGTTACGGCGACGAGCAGTACTTC. The V and J genes are TRBV6-6 and TRBJ2-7, with D unclear. Trimming pared 2 bases from V and 5 bases from J, leaving 4 bases between. This CDR3 contains 11 residues. The germline CDR1 and CDR2 sequences are MNHNY and SVGAGI (reference sequence).